This T cell receptor (beta chain) was sequenced during a study of cytomegalovirus exposure and HLA in healthy donors. The germline gives CDR1 SQVTM, CDR2 ANQGSEA. V was pared by 4 bases and J by 6 bases, with 7 bases between. CDR3 length equals 10 residues. Measured with immunoSEQ multiplex PCR; TCRdb has only the in-frame clones, and not every one. This sample yields more than 250,000 clones, of which roughly 88% are seen a single time; 0.84% belongs to the top ten. Input material: PBMCs. This chain uses TRBV29-1 with TRBJ2-7; D is possibly TRBD2 (5 bases). This TCR was sampled from a woman younger than 35 in good health and CMV-seronegative. The CDR3 loop reads CSVGEFEQYF. The CDR3 coding sequence is TGCAGCGTTGGGGAGTTCGAGCAGTACTTC.